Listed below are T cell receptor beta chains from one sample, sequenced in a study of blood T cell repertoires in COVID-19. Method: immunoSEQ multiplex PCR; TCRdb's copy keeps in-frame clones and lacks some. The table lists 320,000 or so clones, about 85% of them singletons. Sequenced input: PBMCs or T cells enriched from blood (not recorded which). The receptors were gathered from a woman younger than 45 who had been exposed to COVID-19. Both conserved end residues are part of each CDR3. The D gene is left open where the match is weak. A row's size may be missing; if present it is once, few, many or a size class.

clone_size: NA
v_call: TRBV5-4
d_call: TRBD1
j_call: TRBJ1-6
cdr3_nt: TGTGCCACTACGGACAGGAATAATTCACCCCTCCACTTT
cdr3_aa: CATTDRNNSPLHF

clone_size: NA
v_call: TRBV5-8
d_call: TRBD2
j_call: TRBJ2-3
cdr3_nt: TGTGCCAGCAGCTTGGGCCGGGGGGACACAGATACGCAGTATTTT
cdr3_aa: CASSLGRGDTDTQYF

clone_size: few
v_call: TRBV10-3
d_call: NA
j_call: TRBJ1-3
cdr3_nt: TGTGCCATCACAAGGGGCTCTGGAAACACCATATATTTT
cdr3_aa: CAITRGSGNTIYF

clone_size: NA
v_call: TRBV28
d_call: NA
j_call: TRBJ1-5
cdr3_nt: TGTGCCAGCAGTTTCCCAGGGGTCGGTCAGCCCCAGCATTTT
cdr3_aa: CASSFPGVGQPQHF

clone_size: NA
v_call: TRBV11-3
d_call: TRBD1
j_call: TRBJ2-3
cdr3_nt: TGTGCCAGCAGCTCGACAGGGGCAGATACGCAGTATTTT
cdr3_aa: CASSSTGADTQYF

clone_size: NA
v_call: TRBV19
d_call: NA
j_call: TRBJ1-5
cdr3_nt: TGTGCCAGTAGTATAGGCCAACTAAGGCAGCCCCAGCATTTT
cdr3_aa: CASSIGQLRQPQHF

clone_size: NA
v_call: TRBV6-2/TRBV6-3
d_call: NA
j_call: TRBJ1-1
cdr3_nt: TGTGCCAGCAGTCATGCCGTGGGGGCCTCCTCAAACACTGAAGCTTTCTTT
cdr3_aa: CASSHAVGASSNTEAFF

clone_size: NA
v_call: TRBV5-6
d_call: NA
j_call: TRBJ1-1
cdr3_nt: TGTGCCAGCAGCTTGTCCACGGGACACATGAACACTGAAGCTTTCTTT
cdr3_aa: CASSLSTGHMNTEAFF

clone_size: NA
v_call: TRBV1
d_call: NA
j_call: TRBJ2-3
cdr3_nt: TGCACCAGCAGCCCCGGACTAGCCCCCACAGATACGCAGTATTTT
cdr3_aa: CTSSPGLAPTDTQYF

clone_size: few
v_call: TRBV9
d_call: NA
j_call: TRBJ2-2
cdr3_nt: TGTGCCAGCAGCCCCCGTTTTAAAAGGGGGAACACCGGGGAGCTGTTTTTT
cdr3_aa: CASSPRFKRGNTGELFF

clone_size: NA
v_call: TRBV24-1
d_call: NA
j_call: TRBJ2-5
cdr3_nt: TGTGCCACCAGTGATAGGGGGGGTAGGGAGACCCAGTACTTC
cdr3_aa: CATSDRGGRETQYF

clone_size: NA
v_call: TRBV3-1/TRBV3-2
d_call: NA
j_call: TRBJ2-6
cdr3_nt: TGTGCCAGCAGCCAAGTTCGCCGGGCTGGGGCCAACGTCCTGACTTTC
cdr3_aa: CASSQVRRAGANVLTF

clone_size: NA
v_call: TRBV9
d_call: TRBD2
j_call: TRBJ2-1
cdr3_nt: TGTGCCAGCAGCGTAGGGGCGCCTAGCGGGTTAGTAAGCTCCTACAATGAGCAGTTCTTC
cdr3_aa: CASSVGAPSGLVSSYNEQFF

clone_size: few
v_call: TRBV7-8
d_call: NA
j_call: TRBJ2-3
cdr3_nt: TGTGCCAGCAGCTTAGGTTTAGGAGTTTCCGGTACAGATACGCAGTATTTT
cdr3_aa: CASSLGLGVSGTDTQYF